The present T cell receptor beta chain was sequenced within a study of cytomegalovirus exposure and HLA in healthy donors. General study findings and limits: Under in vitro conditions, a few CMV-associated chains were confirmed as specific for CMV antigens. The study designated 164 TCR beta chains cytomegalovirus-associated.

The CDR3 length is 13 residues. Losses at the gene ends were 6 bases for V and 6 bases for J; bases not matched to a gene: 3. Germline lookup yields CDR1 MNHEY and CDR2 SMNVEV (reference sequence). Comment on this clone: Its antigen is not known.

Only in-frame clones appear in the TCRdb table, and some are missing; sequencing was by immunoSEQ multiplex PCR. The top ten hold approximately 3.4% of the sample, which has tens of thousands of clones, about 95% seen once. The chain is built from TRBV27 and TRBJ2-2; TRBD1 matches 8 bases. The sequenced sample was PBMCs. This TCR was recovered from a man younger than 35 in good health and CMV-seronegative. CDR3 region: CASRPTGAGELFF. DNA for the CDR3: TGTGCCAGCAGGCCGACAGGGGCCGGGGAGCTGTTTTTT.